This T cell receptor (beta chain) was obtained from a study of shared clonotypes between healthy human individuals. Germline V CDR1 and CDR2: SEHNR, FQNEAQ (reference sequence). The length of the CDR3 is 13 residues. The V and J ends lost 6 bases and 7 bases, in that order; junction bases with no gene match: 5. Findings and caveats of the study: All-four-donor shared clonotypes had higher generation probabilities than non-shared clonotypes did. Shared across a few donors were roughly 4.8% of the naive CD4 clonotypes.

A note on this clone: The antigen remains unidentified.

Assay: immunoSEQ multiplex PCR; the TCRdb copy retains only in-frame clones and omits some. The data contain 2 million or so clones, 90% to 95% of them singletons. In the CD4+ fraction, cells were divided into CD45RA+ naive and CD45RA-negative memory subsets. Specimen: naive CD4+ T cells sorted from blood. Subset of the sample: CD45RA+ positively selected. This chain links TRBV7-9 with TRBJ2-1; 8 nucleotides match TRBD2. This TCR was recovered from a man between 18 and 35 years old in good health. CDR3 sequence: CASSSSGSNEQFF. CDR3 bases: TGTGCCAGCAGTTCTAGCGGGTCAAATGAGCAGTTCTTC.